One sample yielded the 27 T cell receptor beta chains listed below, sequenced in a study of blood T cell repertoires in COVID-19. Measured with immunoSEQ multiplex PCR; TCRdb has only the in-frame clones, and not every one. This sample has some 100,000 clones; 89% occur once, and the top ten carry less than 6.5%. The specimen sequenced was peripheral blood. These receptors came from a woman older than 75 with active COVID-19.

The rearrangement links TRBV19 to TRBJ2-3; TRBD1 matches 7 bases. V gave up 5 bases and J gave up 3 bases; unmatched junction bases: 8. CDR1 LNHDA and CDR2 SQIVND come from the germline V gene (reference sequence). This CDR3 has 15 residues. DNA of the CDR3: TGTGCCAGTAGTGCCCACAGGGGTTTGACAGATACGCAGTATTTT. Protein: CASSAHRGLTDTQYF. Full variable domain (remainder filled in from reference TRBV19 and TRBJ2-3): DGGITQSPKYLFRKEGQNVTLSCEQNLNHDAMYWYRQDPGQGLRLIYYSQIVNDFQKGDIAEGYSVSREKKESFPLTVTSAQKNPTAFYLCASSAHRGLTDTQYFGPGTRLTVL.

The chain uses TRBV14 and TRBJ1-4; possible D gene TRBD1, 5 bases. V was shortened by 1 base and J by 9 bases, with 15 bases between the two germline ends. Germline V gene sequence: CDR1 SGHDN, CDR2 FVKESK. This CDR3 spans 15 amino acids. CDR3: CASSQVGSRGKKLFF. CDR3 nucleotides: TGTGCCAGCAGCCAAGTCGGCAGCCGGGGGAAAAAACTGTTTTTT.

V and J are TRBV6-2 or TRBV6-3 and TRBJ2-5; D uncertain. The CDR3 spans 13 residues. With 2 bases removed from V and 3 bases from J, the gap between germline ends came to 7 bases. The germline CDR1 and CDR2 sequences are MNHEY and SVGEGT. CDR3: CASSYGPKETQYF. CDR3 in DNA: TGTGCCAGCAGTTACGGGCCTAAAGAGACCCAGTACTTC.

The chain is built from TRBV5-6 and TRBJ2-3, with no clear D. Trimming took off 4 bases at V and 2 bases at J, with 5 bases between the two ends. Germline lookup yields CDR1 SGHDT and CDR2 YYEEEE. This CDR3 is 12 amino acids long. CDR3 bases: TGTGCCAGCAGCCACTACACAGATACGCAGTATTTT. Translated, it gives CASSHYTDTQYF.

This chain connects TRBV7-9 to TRBJ2-5, with D possibly being TRBD1 (6 bases). This CDR3 is built from 12 residues. V dropped 11 bases and J dropped 4 bases, with 14 bases sitting between them. Germline V gene sequence: CDR1 SEHNR, CDR2 FQNEAQ (reference sequence). As DNA, the CDR3 is TGTGCCGCAGGGGCTGCTCGAGAGACCCAGTACTTC. Encoded protein: CAAGAARETQYF.

The CDR3 here is CASRRLAGGYEQYF. In DNA form, the CDR3 reads TGTGCCAGCAGAAGACTAGCGGGAGGGTACGAGCAGTACTTC. The J gene is TRBJ2-7, the V gene TRBV28; TRBD2 aligns across 14 bases. Trimming removed 6 bases from V and 4 bases from J; junction bases left unmatched: 2. CDR1 and CDR2 (germline): MDHEN, SYDVKM. The CDR3 sequence is 14 residues long. Full variable domain (outside the CDR3, taken from reference TRBV28 and TRBJ2-7): DVKVTQSSRYLVKRTGEKVFLECVQDMDHENMFWYRQDPGLGLRLIYFSYDVKMKEKGDIPEGYSVSREKKERFSLILESASTNQTSMYLCASRRLAGGYEQYFGPGTRLTVT.

The V and J genes are TRBV9 and TRBJ2-5; perhaps TRBD2 as D (5 bases). The CDR3 totals 14 residues. V lost 1 base and J lost 5, with 12 bases in between. Germline lookup yields CDR1 SGDLS and CDR2 YYNGEE. The CDR3 DNA sequence: TGTGCCAGCAGCGTAATGGGAGCGGAGGAGACCCAGTACTTC. Translation gives CASSVMGAEETQYF.

The rearrangement joins TRBV28 to TRBJ2-5, with 8 bases that match TRBD2. This CDR3 comprises 15 residues. V lost 7 bases to trimming and J lost 3 bases; unmatched junction nucleotides: 10. In germline, CDR1 is MDHEN, CDR2 SYDVKM. CDR3 protein: CASNPTRAGEETQYF. The CDR3 nucleotides read TGTGCCAGCAACCCTACCAGAGCGGGAGAAGAGACCCAGTACTTC.

Written as DNA, the CDR3 is TGCGCCAGCAGCTTGGCCGGAGCGGGAGGGCCCTATGAGCAGTTCTTC. Encoded protein: CASSLAGAGGPYEQFF. The chain uses TRBV5-1 and TRBJ2-1; 10 bases match TRBD2. In germline, CDR1 is SGHRS, CDR2 YFSETQ. CDR3 length equals 16 residues. After removal of 0 bases from V and 8 bases from J, the junction contained 8 bases not matched to a gene.

V is TRBV12-2 and J is TRBJ2-3; the D call TRBD2 from the table was never checked on the DNA. TRBV12-2 has pseudogene status. The CDR3 is 18 residues long. The DNA for the CDR3 is TGTGCAAGTCGCTTCGACGGCGCGGCGGGGGTTAGCACAGATACGCAGTATTTT. Amino acid sequence: CASRFDGAAGVSTDTQYF.

V is TRBV19 and J is TRBJ2-1; D may be TRBD2 (6 bases). V was pared by 5 bases and J by 0 bases, with 11 bases between. The germline V gene encodes CDR1 LNHDA and CDR2 SQIVND (reference sequence). CDR3 size: 15 residues. The CDR3 region is CASSDSGGSYNEQFF. CDR3 nucleotide sequence: TGTGCCAGTAGTGATAGCGGAGGCTCCTACAATGAGCAGTTCTTC. The whole variable domain, remainder taken from reference TRBV19 and TRBJ2-1, is DGGITQSPKYLFRKEGQNVTLSCEQNLNHDAMYWYRQDPGQGLRLIYYSQIVNDFQKGDIAEGYSVSREKKESFPLTVTSAQKNPTAFYLCASSDSGGSYNEQFFGPGTRLTVL.

V gene TRBV28 combines with J gene TRBJ2-7; 7 nucleotides match TRBD2. Germline CDR1 reads MDHEN; CDR2 reads SYDVKM. The V segment lost 3 bases and the J segment 2 bases; nucleotides outside the gene matches: 4. This CDR3 comprises 14 residues. CDR3 nucleotides: TGTGCCAGCAGTTTCGGGGGGTTCCCCTACGAGCAGTACTTC. Encoded protein: CASSFGGFPYEQYF.

The chain carries TRBV23-1 and TRBJ1-1; no clear D. TRBV23-1 is identified as an open reading frame with a role that is uncertain. This CDR3 is built from 19 residues. Trimming took 5 bases from V and 2 from J, leaving 27 bases between them. CDR3 protein: CASSARLLLGREFNTEAFF. The CDR3 coding sequence is TGCGCCAGCAGTGCCCGCCTCTTACTAGGGAGGGAGTTTAACACTGAAGCTTTCTTT.

This chain connects TRBV12-5 to TRBJ1-1; the D gene is possibly TRBD1 (6 bases). The CDR3 has 13 amino acids. The V gene's germline CDR1 is LGHNT and CDR2 FRNRAP. V dropped 4 bases and J dropped 5 bases, with 11 bases sitting between them. CDR3 coding DNA: TGTGCTAGTGGTTCACAACAGGGAACTGAAGCTTTCTTT. Protein sequence: CASGSQQGTEAFF.

The gene calls are TRBV15 and TRBJ2-1; a possible D gene is TRBD1 (6 bases). Trimming shortened V by 8 bases and J by 8 bases, and 13 bases separated the two germline ends. Germline V gives CDR1 LNHNV, CDR2 YYDKDF (reference sequence). The CDR3 loop spans 12 amino acids. The CDR3 sequence: CATGKTGYEQFF. DNA for the CDR3: TGTGCCACCGGAAAAACAGGGTATGAGCAGTTCTTC.

The chain joins TRBV7-9 to TRBJ2-3; D is uncertain. The V gene lost 1 base and the J gene lost 2 bases, with 10 bases spanning the gap. Germline V gives CDR1 SEHNR, CDR2 FQNEAQ (reference sequence). The CDR3 length is 15 residues. Here the CDR3 DNA reads TGTGCCAGCAGCTTAGGTGAGGCCGCCACAGATACGCAGTATTTT. Protein sequence: CASSLGEAATDTQYF.

The gene calls are TRBV19 and TRBJ2-3; weak D call: TRBD2 (7 bases). V lost 11 bases and J lost 5, with 23 bases in between. Germline V CDR1 and CDR2: LNHDA, SQIVND (reference sequence). The CDR3 consists of 15 residues. Here the CDR3 reads CAGGLSPGGKDTQYF. The CDR3 DNA reads TGTGCCGGAGGACTATCCCCGGGGGGCAAAGATACGCAGTATTTT.

This clone was seen a few times. This chain uses TRBV3-1 (or the pseudogene TRBV3-2) with TRBJ2-2, with no clear D. The CDR3 is made up of 14 amino acids. V lost 0 bases, J lost 5 bases, and 7 bases lay in between. Germline values: CDR1 LGHDT, CDR2 YNNKEL (reference sequence). This CDR3 is CASSQDSGTGELFF. DNA for the CDR3: TGTGCCAGCAGCCAAGATTCCGGGACCGGGGAGCTGTTTTTT.

J is TRBJ1-5 and V is TRBV6-2 or TRBV6-3; 9 nucleotides match TRBD1. The V and J ends lost 4 bases and 5 bases, in that order; junction bases with no gene match: 6. This CDR3 has 15 residues. CDR1 and CDR2 (germline): MNHEY, SVGEGT. CDR3 bases: TGTGCCAGCAGTTCCCCGGACAGGGGATATCAGCCCCAGCATTTT. As protein: CASSSPDRGYQPQHF.

The chain couples TRBV5-1 to TRBJ2-3; TRBD2 matches 12 bases. The V gene end was trimmed by 4 bases and the J gene end by 3 bases; junction bases not matched to a gene: 6. The CDR3 loop spans 16 amino acids. CDR1 is SGHRS, CDR2 YFSETQ, per germline. The CDR3 sequence is CASSRKTSGRTDTQYF. The CDR3 DNA is TGCGCCAGCAGCCGCAAAACTAGCGGGAGGACAGATACGCAGTATTTT.

The rearrangement joins TRBV3-1 (or the pseudogene TRBV3-2) to TRBJ1-2; 7 bases agree with TRBD1. The CDR3 is 13 residues long. J was trimmed by 14 bases and V by 4 bases; bases with no gene match: 13. Germline CDR1 is LGHDT and CDR2 is YNNKEL (reference sequence). Here the CDR3 reads CASSLQRDSGFTF. The CDR3 DNA sequence: TGTGCCAGCAGCCTTCAACGGGACAGTGGTTTTACCTTC.

This chain uses TRBV18 with TRBJ2-1; 11 bases fit TRBD2. Germline CDR1 KGHSH, CDR2 LQKENI. The CDR3 is made up of 17 amino acids. The junction had 7 bases not matched to a gene; V was cut back by 2 bases and J by 4 bases. CDR3 residues: CASSPILTSGGYNEQFF. CDR3 bases: TGTGCCAGCTCACCAATCCTAACTAGCGGGGGATACAATGAGCAGTTCTTC.

This clone turned up a few times. V and J are TRBV6-4 and TRBJ2-1; 8 bases are a match to TRBD2. The J segment lost 10 bases and the V segment lost 3 bases, leaving 5 bases of the junction unmatched. The CDR3 is made up of 13 amino acids. Germline loops: CDR1 MRHNA, CDR2 SNTAGT. CDR3 in amino acids: CASSELLAGEQFF. CDR3 in DNA: TGTGCCAGCAGTGAGTTATTAGCGGGAGAGCAGTTCTTC.

The CDR3 bases are TGCGCCAGCAGCCAAGAGCCCCTCTCCCCAGGTGGCACAGATACGCAGTATTTT. As protein: CASSQEPLSPGGTDTQYF. This chain connects TRBV4-3 to TRBJ2-3, with D unclear. This CDR3 contains 18 residues. CDR1 is LGHNA, CDR2 YSLEER, per germline. Trimming took off 0 bases at V and 1 base at J, with 17 bases between the two ends.

The chain recombines TRBV5-4 with TRBJ2-5; 8 bases line up with TRBD2. Trimming at V came to 2 bases and at J to 4 bases, leaving 13 bases not matched to a gene. This CDR3 contains 17 residues. Germline values: CDR1 SGHNT, CDR2 YYREEE (reference sequence). The DNA of the CDR3 is TGTGCCAGCAGCTTAGAAGCGGGAGTAGTGGTAGGAGAGACCCAGTACTTC. This gives the protein CASSLEAGVVVGETQYF.

The V call is TRBV12-3 or TRBV12-4, the J call TRBJ2-5, with D possibly TRBD2 on 5 matching bases. V lost 3 bases and J lost 1, with 6 bases in between. The CDR3 runs to 13 residues. In nucleotides, the CDR3 is TGTGCCAGCAGTTTTCGGGGCCAAGAGACCCAGTACTTC. Its translation is CASSFRGQETQYF.

The V call is TRBV6-5, the J call TRBJ2-5, with a tentative D call TRBD1 (6 bases). CDR1 is MNHEY and CDR2 is SVGAGI in the germline V gene. The CDR3 extends over 15 amino acids. V was pared by 6 bases and J by 4 bases, with 18 bases between. The CDR3 DNA reads TGTGCCAGCAGCCTACAGGGCGGGCCCGGAGAGACCCAGTACTTC. Its translation is CASSLQGGPGETQYF.